One and the same sample provided the 31 T cell receptor beta chains below, sequenced in a study of shared clonotypes between healthy human individuals. Method: immunoSEQ multiplex PCR; TCRdb's copy keeps in-frame clones and lacks some. The table lists fewer than 1.8 million clones, approximately 98.5% of them singletons. Sequencing used naive CD4+ T cells sorted from blood. Subset denoted: CD45RA+ positively selected. The source is a man aged 25-45 years in good health.

The chain couples TRBV7-8 to TRBJ2-5; D is possibly TRBD1 (6 bases). V was shortened by 2 bases and J by 0 bases, with 16 bases between the two germline ends. The germline gives CDR1 SGHVS, CDR2 FQNEAQ. CDR3 size: 17 residues. DNA of the CDR3: TGTGCCAGCAGCTTAAATCCTGACAGGAGATACCAAGAGACCCAGTACTTC. It codes for CASSLNPDRRYQETQYF.

V is TRBV6-4 and J is TRBJ2-2; 11 nucleotides line up with TRBD2. J gave up 2 bases and V 7 bases, and 9 bases lay outside the gene matches. Germline V gene lookup returns CDR1 MRHNA and CDR2 SNTAGT. The CDR3 runs to 17 residues. The CDR3 loop is CASTPLAGAGNTGELFF. Here the CDR3 DNA reads TGTGCCAGCACTCCACTAGCGGGAGCGGGAAACACCGGGGAGCTGTTTTTT.

The chain links TRBV5-1 to TRBJ2-5; 10 positions agree with TRBD2. This CDR3 has 16 amino acids. The germline CDR1 and CDR2 sequences are SGHRS and YFSETQ. Trimming removed 3 bases from V and 4 bases from J; junction bases left unmatched: 9. CDR3 nucleotide sequence: TGCGCCAGCAGCTGGCTAGCGGGAGTAGGAGGAGAGACCCAGTACTTC. It encodes CASSWLAGVGGETQYF.

The CDR3 protein is CASSVVAGGGTDTQYF. The CDR3 DNA follows: TGTGCCAGCAGCGTAGTAGCGGGGGGAGGTACAGATACGCAGTATTTT. The V gene is TRBV9, the J gene TRBJ2-3; 10 positions match TRBD2. Germline V gives CDR1 SGDLS, CDR2 YYNGEE. This CDR3 spans 16 amino acids. V dropped 0 bases and J dropped 3; count of bases not matched to a gene: 4.

This clone was counted a single time. The rearrangement links TRBV25-1 to TRBJ1-4, with 7 bases aligning to TRBD1. Germline CDR1 MGHDK, CDR2 SYGVNS. The CDR3 runs 15 residues. The trim removed 1 base at V and 6 bases at J, leaving 5 bases unmatched. The CDR3 reads CASSELMGQHEKLFF. The CDR3 nucleotides read TGTGCCAGCAGTGAATTAATGGGACAGCATGAAAAACTGTTTTTT.

This rearrangement joins TRBV5-1 to TRBJ2-3; D unclear. The V end was cut by 0 bases, the J end by 2 bases, with 4 bases between. The germline V gene encodes CDR1 SGHRS and CDR2 YFSETQ. This CDR3 region has 13 residues. The DNA of the CDR3 is TGCGCCAGCAGCTTGGAGTTCACAGATACGCAGTATTTT. Its translation is CASSLEFTDTQYF.

The rearrangement links TRBV28 to TRBJ2-7; 9 bases line up with TRBD2. The CDR3 runs 15 residues. CDR1 MDHEN and CDR2 SYDVKM come from the germline V gene. V lost 7 bases and J lost 4; bases outside the gene matches: 11. Here the CDR3 reads CASTDWTSESYEQYF. CDR3 bases: TGTGCCAGCACTGATTGGACTAGCGAGTCTTACGAGCAGTACTTC.

The rearrangement uses TRBV28 and TRBJ2-3; 7 nucleotides line up with TRBD2. The CDR3 sequence is 16 residues long. Germline CDR1 and CDR2: MDHEN and SYDVKM. Unmatched junction bases numbered 12, after V lost 8 bases and J lost 1 base. Here the CDR3 DNA reads TGTGCCAGCCGTCTCTGGGGGGGAGTGGGCACAGATACGCAGTATTTT. Translated: CASRLWGGVGTDTQYF.

The chain recombines TRBV7-2 with TRBJ2-3; TRBD1 aligns across 7 bases. This CDR3 region has 15 residues. From germline, CDR1 is SGHTA and CDR2 FQGNSA. The trim removed 6 bases at V and 2 bases at J, leaving 8 bases unmatched. CDR3 loop: CASRSAGGTTDTQYF. The CDR3 region has the DNA TGTGCCAGCAGATCGGCAGGGGGAACCACAGATACGCAGTATTTT. The variable domain in full, with the rest retrieved from reference TRBV7-2 and TRBJ2-3, is GAGVSQSPSNKVTEKGKDVELRCDPISGHTALYWYRQSLGQGLEFLIYFQGNSAPDKSGLPSDRFSAERTGGSVSTLTIQRTQQEDSAVYLCASRSAGGTTDTQYFGPGTRLTVL.

Here the CDR3 reads CASKSQGPNQPQHF. In DNA form, the CDR3 reads TGTGCCAGTAAGTCGCAGGGGCCAAATCAGCCCCAGCATTTT. The J gene is TRBJ1-5, the V gene TRBV19, with TRBD1 as a possible D gene (6 bases). Germline values: CDR1 LNHDA, CDR2 SQIVND (reference sequence). V gave up 7 bases and J gave up 4 bases, with 14 bases separating them. This CDR3 contains 14 residues.

Of note for this clone: Other DNA sequences in the sample encode the same CDR3. The chain has TRBV5-1 and TRBJ2-3; D ambiguous. The CDR3 has 15 amino acids. Trimming removed 0 bases from V and 0 bases from J, with 8 bases in between. Germline CDR1 is SGHRS and CDR2 is YFSETQ. The CDR3 sequence is CASSLDSSSTDTQYF. CDR3 bases: TGCGCCAGCAGCTTGGACTCATCTAGCACAGATACGCAGTATTTT.

This clone has just a few counts. This sample includes further DNA sequences coding for the same CDR3. The V call is TRBV30, the J call TRBJ2-3; D gene ambiguous. Germline CDR1 reads GTSNPN; CDR2 reads SVGIG (reference sequence). Deletions cut 0 bases from V and 5 bases from J, with 3 bases between. The length of the CDR3 is 11 residues. The CDR3 region is CAWSVGDTQYF. The CDR3 DNA reads as TGTGCCTGGAGTGTAGGAGATACGCAGTATTTT.

This clone has just one count. The CDR3 DNA sequence: TGTGCCAGCAGCCTCGGAGGCATTAACTACGAGCAGTACTTC. Translated: CASSLGGINYEQYF. The genes are TRBV5-6 and TRBJ2-7; tentative D call: TRBD2 (5 bases). This CDR3 is 14 amino acids long. CDR1 and CDR2 (germline): SGHDT, YYEEEE. V shed 4 bases and J shed 3 bases, with 14 bases lying between them.

The chain carries TRBV5-1 and TRBJ2-7, with D possibly matching TRBD2 (6 bases). The CDR3 is 15 residues long. V shed 5 bases and J shed 0 bases, with 15 bases lying between them. CDR1 is SGHRS, CDR2 YFSETQ, per germline. As DNA, the CDR3 is TGCGCCAGCAGGTCGCGGGACTTAAGCTCCTACGAGCAGTACTTC. Its protein is CASRSRDLSSYEQYF.

The chain carries TRBV18 and TRBJ2-1; 9 bases are a match to TRBD1. The germline CDR1 and CDR2 sequences are KGHSH and LQKENI. The V and J ends lost 1 base and 8 bases, in that order; junction bases with no gene match: 9. The CDR3 has 16 amino acids. The CDR3 coding sequence is TGTGCCAGCTCACCACTCGGACAGGGGTCGATTGATGAGCAGTTCTTC. Amino acid sequence: CASSPLGQGSIDEQFF.

This clone was found once. The V gene is TRBV6-5, the J gene TRBJ2-1, with a tentative D call TRBD2 (6 bases). Germline V gives CDR1 MNHEY, CDR2 SVGAGI. The V end was cut by 5 bases, the J end by 5 bases, with 7 bases between. The CDR3 loop spans 12 amino acids. Written as DNA, the CDR3 is TGTGCCAGCAGTCGGAGGGACAATGAGCAGTTCTTC. Translation: CASSRRDNEQFF.

The chain has TRBV5-1 and TRBJ2-1; 10 nucleotides agree with TRBD2. The junction had 11 bases not matched to a gene; V was cut back by 4 bases and J by 4 bases. CDR3 size: 17 residues. Germline V CDR1 and CDR2: SGHRS, YFSETQ. The CDR3 sequence is CASSQGTAGGWYNEQFF. The CDR3 DNA follows: TGCGCCAGCAGCCAAGGGACAGCGGGAGGGTGGTACAATGAGCAGTTCTTC.

This chain connects TRBV29-1 to TRBJ1-2; no definite D call. Germline lookup yields CDR1 SQVTM and CDR2 ANQGSEA. Trimming left V 8 bases short and J 8 bases short, with 18 bases between. This CDR3 has 12 residues. The CDR3 sequence: CSISQAAGGYTF. CDR3 DNA sequence: TGCAGCATATCCCAGGCCGCGGGCGGCTACACCTTC.

V usage is TRBV27 and J usage is TRBJ2-5, with no clear D. With 5 bases removed from V and 5 bases from J, the gap between germline ends came to 21 bases. This CDR3 comprises 16 residues. Per the germline V gene, CDR1 is MNHEY and CDR2 is SMNVEV (reference sequence). As DNA, the CDR3 is TGTGCCAGCAGTGAATTAGGCTCTATCTCCGGGGAGACCCAGTACTTC. Translated, it gives CASSELGSISGETQYF.

The chain has TRBV5-1 and TRBJ2-7; TRBD2 aligns across 11 bases. The CDR3 has 14 residues. Germline V CDR1 and CDR2: SGHRS, YFSETQ. Losses at the gene ends were 5 bases for V and 2 bases for J; bases not matched to a gene: 3. DNA for the CDR3: TGCGCCAGCAGGATAGCGGGAGGGCCCTACGAGCAGTACTTC. Translation: CASRIAGGPYEQYF.

The chain uses TRBV5-1 and TRBJ1-1, with D maybe TRBD1 (6 bases). Trimming stripped 4 bases from V and 0 bases from J, with 16 bases between. CDR1 is SGHRS and CDR2 is YFSETQ in the germline V gene. The CDR3 consists of 16 residues. This CDR3 is CASSLLGRGLNTEAFF. In nucleotides, the CDR3 is TGCGCCAGCAGCCTGCTCGGACGGGGGCTGAACACTGAAGCTTTCTTT.

The chain carries TRBV5-6 and TRBJ1-1; D ambiguous. CDR1 is SGHDT, CDR2 YYEEEE, per germline. This CDR3 spans 15 amino acids. The V and J ends lost 1 base and 1 base respectively, with 11 bases between them. CDR3 sequence (DNA): TGTGCCAGCAGCTTGAAGGGTTATGGGAACACTGAAGCTTTCTTT. Its protein product is CASSLKGYGNTEAFF.

Regarding this clone: This sample includes further DNA sequences coding for the same CDR3. This rearrangement joins TRBV6-5 to TRBJ2-7, with 9 bases fitting TRBD1. Germline V gene sequence: CDR1 MNHEY, CDR2 SVGAGI. CDR3 length: 14 amino acids. V dropped 0 bases and J dropped 5; count of bases not matched to a gene: 2. CDR3 in amino acids: CASSYSQGANEQYF. The CDR3 nucleotides are TGTGCCAGCAGTTACTCACAGGGGGCAAACGAGCAGTACTTC.

The rearrangement links TRBV7-8 to TRBJ1-5; the D is unclear. CDR1 SGHVS and CDR2 FQNEAQ come from the germline V gene. This CDR3 spans 14 amino acids. The V gene lost 2 bases and the J gene lost 3 bases, with 8 bases spanning the gap. CDR3 in DNA: TGTGCCAGCAGCTTAAGGCAATTCAATCAGCCCCAGCATTTT. Translating it yields CASSLRQFNQPQHF.

The J gene is TRBJ2-7, the V gene TRBV28; perhaps TRBD2 as D (6 bases). CDR3 size: 15 residues. In germline, CDR1 is MDHEN, CDR2 SYDVKM. V lost 6 bases, J lost 0 bases, and 15 bases lay in between. The CDR3 region is CASRMEGRSSYEQYF. CDR3 in DNA: TGTGCCAGCAGGATGGAGGGGAGAAGCTCCTACGAGCAGTACTTC.

J is TRBJ2-7 and V is TRBV27, with D possibly called TRBD1 or TRBD2 (5 bases each). This CDR3 contains 14 residues. V was pared by 7 bases and J by 3 bases, with 16 bases between. Germline V lookup: CDR1 MNHEY, CDR2 SMNVEV (reference sequence). CDR3 sequence: CASTSPGTDYEQYF. Here the CDR3 DNA reads TGTGCCAGCACGTCCCCGGGGACCGACTACGAGCAGTACTTC.

This rearrangement joins TRBV11-2 to TRBJ2-1; 7 nucleotides agree with TRBD2. Per the germline V gene, CDR1 is SGHAT and CDR2 is FQNNGV. The CDR3 consists of 16 residues. J lost 3 bases, V lost 5 bases, and 10 bases had no gene match. For the CDR3, the DNA is TGTGCCAGCAGCCCGAATTCTGCGGGAGTCTACAATGAGCAGTTCTTC. This gives the protein CASSPNSAGVYNEQFF. Together with reference TRBV11-2 and TRBJ2-1, the CDR3 gives the full variable domain: EAGVAQSPRYKIIEKRQSVAFWCNPISGHATLYWYQQILGQGPKLLIQFQNNGVVDDSQLPKDRFSAERLKGVDSTLKIQPAKLEDSAVYLCASSPNSAGVYNEQFFGPGTRLTVL.

This chain links TRBV5-5 with TRBJ1-1; possible D gene TRBD1, 6 bases. Per germline, CDR1 SGHKS and CDR2 YYEKEE (reference sequence). The V end lost 0 bases, the J end lost 11 bases, and 23 bases lay between the germline ends. CDR3 length equals 16 residues. The CDR3 region is CASSLGGVQGSIGAFF. The CDR3 region has the DNA TGTGCCAGCAGCTTGGGGGGCGTACAGGGTTCTATTGGCGCTTTCTTT.

On this clone: One junction end disagrees with the germline gene, perhaps due to a read error. V and J are TRBV9 and TRBJ2-1; no clear D. Germline loops: CDR1 SGDLS, CDR2 YYNGEE. This CDR3 is 15 amino acids long. The CDR3 DNA follows: TGTGCCAGCAACGTAGACGGCAGCTCCTACAATGAGCAGTTCTTC. Translating it yields CASNVDGSSYNEQFF.

In this sample, this clone turned up once. The chain carries TRBV6-8 and TRBJ2-5, with D uncertain. The ends were cut back, 0 bases at V and 5 bases at J, with 13 bases in the middle. Germline CDR1 reads MNHGY; CDR2 reads SAAAGT. The CDR3 is 15 residues long. The CDR3 loop reads CASSYSFVGRETQYF. CDR3 sequence (DNA): TGTGCCAGCAGTTACTCGTTCGTCGGGCGGGAGACCCAGTACTTC.

This sequence joins TRBV28 and TRBJ1-2; no definite D call. This CDR3 comprises 13 residues. Germline values: CDR1 MDHEN, CDR2 SYDVKM. V was trimmed by 8 bases and J by 3 bases, leaving 13 bases between them. CDR3 DNA sequence: TGTGCCAGCGGACCACAGAAATACTATGGCTACACCTTC. It codes for CASGPQKYYGYTF.